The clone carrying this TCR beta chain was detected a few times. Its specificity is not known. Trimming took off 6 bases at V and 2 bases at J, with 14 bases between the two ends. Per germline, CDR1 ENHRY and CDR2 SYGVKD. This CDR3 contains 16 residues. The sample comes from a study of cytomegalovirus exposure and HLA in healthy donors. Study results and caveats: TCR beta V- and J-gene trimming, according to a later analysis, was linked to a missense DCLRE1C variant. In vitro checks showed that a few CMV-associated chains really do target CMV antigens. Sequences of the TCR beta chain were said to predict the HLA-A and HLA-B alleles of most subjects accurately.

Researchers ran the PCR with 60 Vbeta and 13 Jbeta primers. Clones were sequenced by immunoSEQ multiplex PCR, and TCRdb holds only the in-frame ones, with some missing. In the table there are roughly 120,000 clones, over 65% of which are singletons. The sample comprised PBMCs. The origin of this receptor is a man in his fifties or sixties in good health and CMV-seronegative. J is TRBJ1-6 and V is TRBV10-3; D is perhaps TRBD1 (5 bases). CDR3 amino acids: CAISPRQGTYNSPLHF. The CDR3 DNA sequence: TGTGCCATCAGCCCCCGGCAGGGCACCTATAATTCACCCCTCCACTTT.